This paragraph covers one T cell receptor beta chain sequence. It has no known antigen specificity. No qualities accompany the bases; no much larger clone lies one base away. In total, about 650 healthy bone marrow donors made up the cohort. At the time of sampling, every cohort member was nominally healthy, though immune exposures that went unrecorded were likely present. The donor tested CMV seronegative and was one of the 352 seronegative cohort members. Each donor provided a peripheral blood sample, and peripheral blood mononuclear cells were used for TCR beta sequencing. The Qiagen DNeasy Blood Extraction Kit was used to extract genomic DNA from the blood cell samples. This specimen belongs to a study of cytomegalovirus exposure and HLA in healthy donors (dated by TCRdb to about 2017). Background for the entire study: An earlier analysis of approximately 550 of the donors reported roughly 300 Gb of sequence data and approximately 110 million unique TCR beta sequences from about 200 million T cells. About 300 gigabases of sequencing data and some 85 million unique TCR sequences were included in an early release covering about 700 HLA-typed donors. Of the 300 to 500 genotyped donors, 70% to 90% were placed in the genetic ancestry cluster associated with self-reported Caucasian donors. The aim of the study was to test whether cataloging public T cell receptors could identify signatures of past pathogen exposure. The study profiled the T cell repertoires of around 700 subjects by immunosequencing and related them to cytomegalovirus serostatus. In addition to the first cohort of 666 subjects, a separate validation cohort of 120 different subjects was used. To predict cytomegalovirus infection status, the study brought together high-throughput TCR immunosequencing, statistical association of individual TCRs with disease status, and machine learning. In a later analysis, previously published TCR beta repertoires from roughly 710 donors were re-analyzed and high-resolution HLA genotyping was added so that TCR occurrence patterns could be studied. The later analysis used no new phenotypic data to find candidate immune exposures, relying instead on TCR beta sequences and their occurrence across donors. To decide whether each TCR beta V gene segment behaved as functional or pseudogenic, an earlier analysis of some 540 of the donors relied on high-throughput TCR beta sequencing. Donor age, sex, ethnicity and CMV serostatus were compiled alongside the repertoire data. A later genetic analysis used genome-wide SNP genotypes for about 65% of the roughly 670 donors, treating that subset as a discovery cohort. Every discovery cohort repertoire had been produced on one sequencing platform. Class I and class II HLA loci were covered by the typing at four-digit resolution. The number of donors typed differed by locus, with roughly 620-630 for A, B, C, DRB1 and DQB1, about 500 for DQA1, over 600 for DPA1, and around 460 for DPB1. Several DR-DQ haplotypes were treated as single units for association and clustering because of strong linkage in the cohort. On average, around 240,000 unique TCR beta nucleotide sequences were sequenced per donor among 300 to 500 genotyped donors of the cohort, with 15% to 20% of those sequences being non-productive.

Study-level results and caveats: Linkage disequilibrium might explain the correlated functional status among segregating V segments, but an unknown experimental factor could not be excluded. A later analysis reported that several top co-occurrence clusters appeared linked to parvovirus B19, influenza, CMV and Epstein-Barr virus. While some public TCRs were present in many individuals, most TCR sequences turned up only very rarely across donors. CMV serostatus was the only immune exposure information available for the cohort. The classifier was reported to diagnose cytomegalovirus status with high specificity and sensitivity in both the original and validation cohorts. HLA typing was unavailable for some donors at each locus, so association tests used only the typed subset. The earlier analysis of about 600 of the donors excluded seventeen rarely observed V segments, including chromosome 9 orphons, because counts were too low. Compared with the approximately 600-donor mean, donors in an Asian-associated ancestry cluster had fewer N-insertions in productive TCRs, according to a later genetic analysis. In a later analysis, TCR association rates were found to vary across HLA loci, with the most associated TCRs seen for DRB1 alleles and the fewest for HLA-C alleles. In vitro tests confirmed that three of the cytomegalovirus-associated TCR beta chains recognize cytomegalovirus antigens. An association between a missense DCLRE1C variant and V-gene and J-gene trimming of TCR beta chains was found in a later genetic analysis and replicated in an independent cohort. Sequencing depth was assumed to be roughly uniform across donors in the presence/absence analyses, though that assumption may not hold. A later analysis found that HLA-associated TCR beta chains were more clonally expanded and had lower generation probabilities than equally common non-associated chains. The study gave a list of some 150 TCR beta chains associated with cytomegalovirus. According to the authors, the approach could potentially be generalized to other disease states and immunological phenotypes. An earlier analysis of 587 of the donors showed that most TCR beta V segments appeared in productive rearrangements either about 87% or about 30% of the time, which broadly matched IMGT annotations. Some IMGT-functional V segments, including TRBV6-2 and TRBV6-3, could not be distinguished by the 87-base-pair reads and were therefore excluded. A later analysis associated 15,000 to 20,000 TCR beta sequences with specific HLA alleles at a false discovery rate of 0.05. In this cohort, only TCR beta chains were sequenced, and detectable features were limited by the absence of alpha or paired-chain data. A further reported finding was that TCR beta sequences accurately predicted the HLA-A and HLA-B alleles for most subjects in the first cohort. Assigning TCR associations to individual alleles was difficult when HLA alleles, especially DR and DQ, strongly co-occurred. A later analysis found that most CMV-associated TCR beta chains appeared HLA-restricted, with HLA associations seemingly driven largely by CMV exposure. A cluster of highly shared sequence variants was judged likely to be a technical artifact of the sequencing pipeline.

The library was produced with the immunoSEQ multiplex PCR assay. For the multiplex PCR, a mixture combining 60 forward primers for TCR Vbeta segments and 13 reverse primers for TCR Jbeta segments was used. The CDR3 region of rearranged TCR beta genes was amplified from genomic DNA with a multiplex PCR assay. Amplified TCR beta libraries were sequenced as 87-base-pair reads on the Illumina HiSeq System. For the original study's pipeline: A later analysis counted about 80 million unique TCR beta chains across the 640 or so repertoires, and about 10 million of these chains were shared by at least two donors. Raw reads were error-corrected and collapsed into unique sequences with a nearest-neighbor algorithm that merged closely related sequences to remove PCR and sequencing errors. Alignment of CDR3 sequences to IMGT reference sequences was used to assign V, D and J gene segments. For a sequence to be retained, at least a six-nucleotide match to both a V gene segment and a J gene segment was required. Rearrangements were called productive when the CDR3 lacked stop codons and stayed in frame with V and J; all others were non-productive. Following IMGT convention, CDR3 was defined as the stretch from the second conserved V-encoded cysteine up to the conserved J-encoded phenylalanine. The earlier analysis of 550 to 650 of the donors excluded any sequence lacking an unambiguous match to a single V gene segment. An earlier analysis of almost 600 of the donors classified V segments as functional when productive rearrangements were above 56.7% and as segregating when the standard deviation between donors was above 5%. A statistical classification framework was developed to diagnose cytomegalovirus status using the catalog of TCR beta chain sequences. In a later analysis, V and J genes were assigned by comparing TCR nucleotide sequences against IMGT/GENE-DB human TR gene sequences. In a later analysis, CDR3 sequences and most-parsimonious VDJ recombination scenarios were assigned using the TCRdist pipeline. In a later analysis, each TCR beta chain was defined by its CDR3 amino acid sequence together with its V-gene family, and reads lacking a unique V-gene family were excluded. As a way to deal with suspected cross-contamination and a sequencing artifact, a later analysis dropped under 600 nucleotide sequences that were highly shared and had low generation probability. A later analysis calculated a clonal expansion index for each public chain from normalized within-repertoire ranks of inferred template counts. A later analysis computed generation probabilities with a VDJ recombination model fitted to out-of-frame rearrangements, and checked the results against IGoR. In a later analysis, hypergeometric tests were used to score TCR-TCR, TCR-HLA and TCR-CMV co-occurrence, with a repertoire-size bias correction applied to TCR pairs. To estimate false discovery rates, a later analysis permuted the HLA or CMV assignments 20 times. In a later analysis, co-occurring TCRs were grouped with DBSCAN, and TCRdist sequence similarity was added when clustering was performed within HLA-allele-positive subsets. Co-occurrence clustering excluded repertoires with fewer than 30,000 or more than 120,000 public chains, plus five with anomalous nucleotide sharing. The clones in this table, taken by TCRdb from immuneACCESS, are in-frame only. Not every clone is retained; where verified, under half of the shortfall comes from an unresolved V gene, and the cause of the rest is unknown. That table furnishes V, J and clone size, whereas the DNA furnished D and trimming. The sample table lists roughly 120,000 clones, around 86% of them with a count of one. More than 2% of the sample belongs to the ten largest clones.

The V and J ends are trimmed by 3 bases and 4 bases, leaving 16 bases between them. Sequences SGHKS (CDR1) and YYEKEE (CDR2) are obtained from the germline V gene (reference sequence). Reading from cysteine to phenylalanine, the CDR3 counts 15 amino acids. The CDR3 DNA has 45 bases and is translated from base 1. The sequencing input was PBMCs. This chain is built from TRBV5-5 and TRBJ1-1; possibly the D gene is TRBD1, per 5 matching bases. This sequence originates from a woman between 25 and 40 years old in good health and CMV-seronegative. The base sequence is TGTGCCAGCAGCTCCGGCCCGGGGAGGGGCACTGAAGCTTTCTTT. It is translated as CASSSGPGRGTEAFF.